The 20 T cell receptor beta chains presented below share a single source sample, sequenced in a study of T cells in Graves' hyperthyroidism and ophthalmopathy. What was amplified from RNA transcripts were TCR beta CDR3 regions. Initially, a first-round RT-PCR of the TCR CDR3 employed the HTBI primer set. Using its own MiXCR run on the multiplex PCR reads, TCRdb lists one record per CDR3 protein. Of about 360,000 distinct CDR3 sequences listed, about 20% were seen once; the top ten hold around 3.6%. Material for sequencing was blood. The receptor set was obtained from a woman under 30 with Graves' hyperthyroidism.

J is TRBJ1-2 and V is TRBV6-1, with 7 bases fitting TRBD1. This CDR3 comprises 13 residues. The V gene's germline CDR1 is MNHNS and CDR2 SASEGT. The V and J ends lost 3 bases and 4 bases, in that order; junction bases with no gene match: 2. The CDR3 nucleotides are TGTGCCAGCAGTGAGGGACAGAGCTATGGCTACACCTTC. Protein: CASSEGQSYGYTF.

A note on this clonotype: A clone one base away is much larger, so this may be a read error. The J gene is TRBJ1-5, the V gene TRBV2; the D is unclear. V was shortened by 7 bases and J by 3 bases, with 10 bases between the two germline ends. Germline CDR1 and CDR2: SNHLY and FYNNEI. This CDR3 is built from 13 residues. CDR3 amino acids: CASIGRLNQPQHF. Written as DNA, the CDR3 is TGTGCCAGCATTGGACGGCTCAATCAGCCCCAGCATTTT.

Only a few counts were recorded for this clonotype. V and J are TRBV2 and TRBJ2-1, with D unresolved. This CDR3 is built from 15 residues. Germline V gene data show CDR1 as SNHLY and CDR2 as FYNNEI. V was trimmed by 10 bases and J by 5 bases, leaving 21 bases between them. CDR3 amino acids: CATPIRAFGDNEQFF. In nucleotides, the CDR3 is TGTGCCACCCCAATACGAGCCTTCGGAGACAATGAGCAGTTCTTC.

This clonotype turned up a few times. The chain combines TRBV4-1 with TRBJ2-7; 9 bases map to TRBD1. The CDR3 covers 16 residues. With 1 base clipped from V and 4 bases from J, the junction kept 8 bases outside the gene matches. Germline V gives CDR1 MGHRA, CDR2 YSYEKL. The CDR3 sequence is CASSQGSPGQGYEQYF. CDR3 DNA: TGCGCCAGCAGCCAAGGCTCACCGGGACAGGGTTACGAGCAGTACTTC.

At least ten counts were recorded for this clonotype. The chain recombines TRBV30 with TRBJ2-2, with D tentatively TRBD2 (5 bases). Germline V CDR1 and CDR2: GTSNPN, SVGIG (reference sequence). V was cut by 4 bases and J by 7 bases, with 10 bases left in between. This CDR3 is built from 12 residues. The CDR3 region is CAWMRGIGELFF. DNA of the CDR3: TGTGCCTGGATGCGAGGGATCGGGGAGCTGTTTTTT.

As concerns this clonotype: A much larger clone differs from this one at a single base, so this may be a read error. The chain links TRBV12-3 or TRBV12-4 to TRBJ2-2, with D perhaps matching TRBD1 or TRBD2 (5 bases each). The CDR3 has 18 residues. The CDR3 protein is CASRPNNKGRENTGELCF. The CDR3 DNA is TGTGCCAGCAGACCCAATAACAAGGGGAGAGAAAACACCGGGGAGCTGTGTTTT.

This clonotype was picked up many times. The J gene is TRBJ2-5, the V gene TRBV12-3 or TRBV12-4, with D uncertain. The CDR3 is 15 amino acids. V was shortened by 2 bases and J by 5 bases, with 15 bases between the two germline ends. The CDR3 sequence is CASSLTRSTLETQYF. CDR3 nucleotides: TGTGCCAGCAGTTTAACACGTTCTACATTGGAGACCCAGTACTTC.

This clonotype was seen repeatedly, ten times or more. J is TRBJ2-5 and V is TRBV7-2, with 8 positions matching TRBD2. The V segment lost 5 bases and the J segment 3 bases; nucleotides outside the gene matches: 14. Per the germline V gene, CDR1 is SGHTA and CDR2 is FQGNSA. The CDR3 loop spans 17 amino acids. Here the CDR3 reads CASSHQTSGNPKETQYF. The CDR3 nucleotides read TGTGCCAGCAGCCACCAAACTAGCGGCAACCCCAAAGAGACCCAGTACTTC.

Remarks on this clonotype: A much larger clone is a single base away; this may be a read error. This rearrangement joins TRBV11-2 to TRBJ2-2, with 10 bases that match TRBD1. Looked up from germline, CDR1 is SGHAT and CDR2 is FQNNGV. This CDR3 has 16 amino acids. The CDR3 region is CTSTMIGQGDTGELFF. The CDR3 DNA reads as TGTACCAGCACCATGATCGGACAGGGGGACACCGGGGAGCTGTTTTTT.

The J gene is TRBJ1-2, the V gene TRBV29-1, with 12 bases identical to TRBD1. The CDR3 has 18 residues. Looked up from germline, CDR1 is SQVTM and CDR2 is ANQGSEA. The junction had 15 bases not matched to a gene; V was cut back by 4 bases and J by 3 bases. The CDR3: CSVVVAGQGASFHYGYTF. The CDR3 nucleotides are TGCAGCGTTGTTGTAGCGGGACAGGGGGCCTCTTTTCACTATGGCTACACCTTC.

The V gene is TRBV6-2 or TRBV6-3, the J gene TRBJ2-6; D ambiguous. CDR3 length: 19 residues. Between the trimmed V and J ends, which lost 7 bases and 1 base, there was a span of 23 bases. The germline CDR1 and CDR2 sequences are MNHEY and SVGEGT. The CDR3 sequence: CASKPSTRTVTSGANVLTF. In DNA form, the CDR3 reads TGTGCCAGCAAGCCCTCCACCAGGACGGTGACTTCTGGGGCCAACGTCCTGACTTTC.

Ten or more counts support this clonotype. The chain combines TRBV20-1 with TRBJ1-3; 7 bases are shared with TRBD1. The CDR3 has 18 residues. V was pared by 0 bases and J by 4 bases, with 15 bases of the junction left unmatched. CDR1 and CDR2 (germline): DFQATT, SNEGSKA (reference sequence). This chain's CDR3 is CSARDPGDSLLSGNTIYF. The DNA for the CDR3 is TGCAGTGCTAGAGACCCCGGGGACAGTCTCCTATCGGGAAACACCATATATTTT.

Note on this clonotype: Just one base apart from a much larger clone, this may be a read error. The chain carries TRBV11-2 and TRBJ2-2; D not resolved. V shed 4 bases and J shed 2 bases, with 14 bases lying between them. This CDR3 has 16 residues. Per germline, CDR1 SGHAT and CDR2 FQNNGV. The chain's CDR3 is CASSSTGGLNTGELFF. In DNA form, the CDR3 reads TGTGCCAGCAGCTCAACTGGCGGATTAAACACCGGGGAGCTGTTTTTT.

This clonotype came up many times. The chain is built from TRBV6-1 and TRBJ1-1, with 7 bases that match TRBD1. V lost 6 bases to trimming and J lost 10 bases; unmatched junction nucleotides: 14. Germline V gene data show CDR1 as MNHNS and CDR2 as SASEGT. The CDR3 length is 14 residues. CDR3 amino acids: CASRPQGNLSGAFF. CDR3 DNA sequence: TGTGCCAGCAGACCACAGGGGAATTTAAGCGGAGCTTTCTTT.

This sequence joins TRBV27 and TRBJ1-5; D is possibly TRBD1 (5 bases). Germline V gene data show CDR1 as MNHEY and CDR2 as SMNVEV (reference sequence). The germline V and J ends were trimmed by 8 bases and 2 bases, with 10 bases remaining between them. This CDR3 comprises 13 residues. The CDR3: CASGGMGNQPQHF. In DNA, the CDR3 is TGTGCCAGCGGGGGTATGGGCAATCAGCCCCAGCATTTT.

Many counts were recorded for this clonotype. This chain's CDR3 is CASSDRQGGYEQYF. CDR3 nucleotide sequence: TGTGCCAGCAGTGACCGACAGGGCGGCTACGAGCAGTACTTC. J is TRBJ2-7 and V is TRBV6-1; 7 nucleotides agree with TRBD1. The junction had 5 bases not matched to a gene; V was cut back by 3 bases and J by 3 bases. The CDR3 has 14 residues. Germline assignment: CDR1 MNHNS and CDR2 SASEGT.

There are many counts of this clonotype. V is TRBV12-3 or TRBV12-4 and J is TRBJ1-6; no clear D. This CDR3 contains 14 residues. V lost 8 bases, J lost 14 bases, and 22 bases lay in between. CDR3 residues: CASSWASPDFSLHF. The CDR3 nucleotides are TGTGCCAGCTCCTGGGCCTCACCGGACTTCTCCCTCCACTTT.

Ten or more counts support this clonotype. V usage is TRBV7-2 and J usage is TRBJ2-7; D gene ambiguous. The germline V and J ends were trimmed by 2 bases and 4 bases, with 6 bases remaining between them. Per germline, CDR1 SGHTA and CDR2 FQGNSA. This CDR3 spans 12 amino acids. CDR3 region: CASSLYWYEQYF. The CDR3 region has the DNA TGTGCCAGCAGCTTATACTGGTACGAGCAGTACTTC.

V usage is TRBV11-1 and J usage is TRBJ2-2, with D possibly matching TRBD2 (6 bases). Germline CDR1 is SGHAT and CDR2 is FQDESV (reference sequence). This CDR3 is built from 14 residues. Trimming took 2 bases from V and 7 from J, leaving 11 bases between them. CDR3 sequence (DNA): TGTGCCAGCAGCTTACGGGGGATCAGCGGGGAGCTGTTTTTT. Translating it yields CASSLRGISGELFF.

This clonotype was found many times. The chain has TRBV12-3 or TRBV12-4 and TRBJ2-7; 7 positions match TRBD1. The junction had 3 bases not matched to a gene; V was cut back by 3 bases and J by 1 base. The CDR3 runs 14 residues. This CDR3 is CASSFTDRSYEQYF. CDR3 coding DNA: TGTGCCAGCAGTTTTACGGACAGGTCCTACGAGCAGTACTTC.